Presented here are 11 T cell receptor beta chains from one specimen sequenced in a study of cytomegalovirus exposure and HLA in healthy donors (dated by TCRdb to about 2017). The library was prepared using the immunoSEQ multiplex PCR assay. For the multiplex PCR, a mixture combining 60 forward primers for TCR Vbeta segments and 13 reverse primers for TCR Jbeta segments was used. The table was pulled from immuneACCESS by TCRdb, which kept in-frame rearrangements only. Such tables lose some clones; where checked, under half of the loss comes from unresolved V genes, and the rest has no known cause. In this sample's table one finds around 80,000 clones. Less than 6% of the sample is held by the ten biggest clonotypes. The specimen was PBMCs. Receptors originate from a man aged 35-49 years in good health and CMV-seronegative.

The gene calls are TRBV9 and TRBJ2-3, with no clear D. Trimming removed 0 bases from V and 9 bases from J, with 17 bases in between. CDR3 length equals 15 residues. Germline V lookup: CDR1 SGDLS, CDR2 YYNGEE. CDR3 region: CASSVAVDSPPTQYF. CDR3 DNA: TGTGCCAGCAGCGTAGCTGTCGACTCACCCCCGACGCAGTATTTT. The entire variable domain, with the rest obtained from reference TRBV9 and TRBJ2-3, is as follows: DSGVTQTPKHLITATGQRVTLRCSPRSGDLSVYWYQQSLDQGLQFLIQYYNGEERAKGNILERFSAQQFPDLHSELNLSSLELGDSALYFCASSVAVDSPPTQYFGPGTRLTVL.

The chain is built from TRBV19 and TRBJ1-6, with D uncertain. The V gene lost 5 bases and the J gene lost 9 bases, with 20 bases spanning the gap. The CDR3 runs to 16 residues. Germline V CDR1 and CDR2: LNHDA, SQIVND (reference sequence). The CDR3 region is CASSPQTGSGSSPLHF. The CDR3 coding sequence is TGTGCCAGTAGTCCCCAAACGGGCTCCGGGAGTTCACCCCTCCACTTT.

The rearrangement uses TRBV5-1 and TRBJ2-7; TRBD2 matches at 9 bases. J gave up 6 bases and V 3 bases, and 7 bases lay outside the gene matches. The germline V gene has CDR1 SGHRS and CDR2 YFSETQ. The CDR3 contains 14 residues. The CDR3 loop is CASSSRVTSGEQYF. CDR3 nucleotide sequence: TGCGCCAGCAGCTCCCGGGTGACTAGCGGCGAGCAGTACTTC.

Regarding this clone: This sample also contains other DNA sequences that code for the same CDR3. The rearrangement uses TRBV5-1 and TRBJ1-2, with 9 nucleotides matching TRBD1. The CDR3 extends over 13 amino acids. V gave up 4 bases and J gave up 6 bases; unmatched junction bases: 4. The germline gives CDR1 SGHRS, CDR2 YFSETQ. The CDR3 is CASSLGTGNGYTF. In DNA form, the CDR3 reads TGCGCCAGCAGCCTGGGGACAGGGAATGGCTACACCTTC.

The gene calls are TRBV7-9 and TRBJ1-3; D unclear. Germline lookup yields CDR1 SEHNR and CDR2 FQNEAQ (reference sequence). The CDR3 runs 18 residues. V lost 2 bases, J lost 1 base, and 18 bases lay in between. CDR3: CASSLSTTSSYSGNTIYF. The CDR3 nucleotides read TGTGCCAGCAGCTTATCGACCACCTCTAGTTATTCTGGAAACACCATATATTTT.

The chain combines TRBV29-1 with TRBJ1-5; 9 positions match TRBD1. Trimming at V came to 0 bases and at J to 0 bases, leaving 9 bases not matched to a gene. CDR3 size: 18 residues. CDR1 and CDR2 from the germline V gene are SQVTM and ANQGSEA. CDR3 nucleotide sequence: TGCAGCGTTGAAGATCTTCAAAGGACAGGGGTTAGCAATCAGCCCCAGCATTTT. It is translated as CSVEDLQRTGVSNQPQHF.

The chain carries TRBV30 and TRBJ2-5, with TRBD1 as a possible D gene (6 bases). Germline CDR1 is GTSNPN and CDR2 is SVGIG (reference sequence). V shed 3 bases and J shed 9 bases, with 11 bases lying between them. The CDR3 is 11 residues long. CDR3 coding DNA: TGTGCCTGGAGACAGGGAAGGGCCCAGTACTTC. Its protein product is CAWRQGRAQYF.

The gene calls are TRBV30 and TRBJ1-4, with 8 bases fitting TRBD1. V was clipped by 7 bases and J by 8 bases; unmatched bases: 9. CDR1 GTSNPN and CDR2 SVGIG come from the germline V gene (reference sequence). CDR3 length equals 13 residues. The CDR3 sequence: CAFGDRLGEKLFF. The CDR3 DNA is TGTGCCTTCGGGGACAGGCTAGGGGAAAAACTGTTTTTT.

The chain joins TRBV7-2 to TRBJ2-7, with a tentative D call TRBD2 (5 bases). This CDR3 is built from 12 residues. In germline, CDR1 is SGHTA, CDR2 FQGNSA. Between the trimmed V and J ends, which lost 7 bases and 6 bases, there was a span of 13 bases. In DNA form, the CDR3 reads TGTGCCAGCACCTCGCGGGCAGGCGAGCAGTACTTC. Translating gives CASTSRAGEQYF. Full variable domain (remainder filled in from reference TRBV7-2 and TRBJ2-7): GAGVSQSPSNKVTEKGKDVELRCDPISGHTALYWYRQSLGQGLEFLIYFQGNSAPDKSGLPSDRFSAERTGGSVSTLTIQRTQQEDSAVYLCASTSRAGEQYFGPGTRLTVT.

The rearrangement uses TRBV27 and TRBJ2-7; 8 nucleotides line up with TRBD2. This CDR3 spans 13 amino acids. The germline V gene encodes CDR1 MNHEY and CDR2 SMNVEV (reference sequence). The V gene end was trimmed by 5 bases and the J gene end by 3 bases; junction bases not matched to a gene: 3. Written as DNA, the CDR3 is TGTGCCAGCAGTGAAACTAGCGGCTACGAGCAGTACTTC. This sequence encodes CASSETSGYEQYF.

This sequence joins TRBV28 and TRBJ2-4; D is possibly TRBD2 (6 bases). The germline V and J ends were trimmed by 5 bases and 3 bases, with 11 bases remaining between them. Germline assignment: CDR1 MDHEN and CDR2 SYDVKM. The CDR3 loop spans 14 amino acids. The CDR3 protein is CASSRGGDKNIQYF. The CDR3 region has the DNA TGTGCCAGCAGTCGAGGAGGGGACAAAAACATTCAGTACTTC.